One and the same sample provided the 5 T cell receptor beta chains below, sequenced in a study of T-cell memory formation after mild COVID-19. TCRdb reanalysed the 5' RACE reads using MiXCR and keeps one entry per CDR3 protein. The data show roughly 100,000 distinct CDR3 sequences, with about 15% seen just once and 28% held by the top ten. What was sequenced was PBMCs or a T cell subset sorted from them (not recorded which). Receptors were obtained from an adult woman who had mild COVID-19 (a few samples of this study predate the infection). Cell type and time point are not known.

In this sample, this clonotype turned up once. J is TRBJ2-7 and V is TRBV19; a possible D gene is TRBD2 (5 bases). The V end was cut by 3 bases, the J end by 3 bases, with 6 bases between. The length of the CDR3 is 12 residues. The V gene's germline CDR1 is LNHDA and CDR2 SQIVND (reference sequence). The CDR3 bases are TGTGCCAGTAGTATCAGCGGCTACGAGCAGTACTTC. It encodes CASSISGYEQYF.

The chain combines TRBV27 with TRBJ2-7; 7 bases are shared with TRBD1. The ends lost 8 bases at V and 6 bases at J; junction bases unmatched: 7. The CDR3 runs 12 residues. Per the germline V gene, CDR1 is MNHEY and CDR2 is SMNVEV (reference sequence). The CDR3 nucleotides read TGTGCCAGCGGAACAGGGGTCATCGAGCAGTACTTC. It translates to CASGTGVIEQYF.

At least ten counts were recorded for this clonotype. The CDR3 spells CASSGGDEQFF. DNA of the CDR3: TGTGCCAGCAGTGGTGGGGATGAGCAGTTCTTC. The chain combines TRBV2 with TRBJ2-1; D is ambiguous. The CDR3 is 11 amino acids. Trimming removed 4 bases at V and 8 bases at J, with 6 bases between. Per the germline V gene, CDR1 is SNHLY and CDR2 is FYNNEI.

This clonotype was counted a few times. The J gene is TRBJ2-3, the V gene TRBV7-2; TRBD2 aligns across 8 bases. The CDR3 spans 20 residues. The V segment lost 0 bases and the J segment 0 bases; nucleotides outside the gene matches: 14. CDR1 is SGHTA and CDR2 is FQGNSA in the germline V gene. The CDR3 region is CASSLAMNIAGGPSTDTQYF. The CDR3 DNA reads TGTGCCAGCAGCTTAGCGATGAATATTGCGGGAGGCCCTAGCACAGATACGCAGTATTTT.

This sequence joins TRBV7-3 and TRBJ2-1; 8 nucleotides match TRBD1. Germline V gives CDR1 SGHTA, CDR2 FQGTGA. There are 16 residues in the CDR3. The junction had 6 bases not matched to a gene; V was cut back by 5 bases and J by 0 bases. In DNA, the CDR3 is TGTGCCAGCAGCCAGACGGGACAGGCCTCCTACAATGAGCAGTTCTTC. Its protein product is CASSQTGQASYNEQFF.